These 14 T cell receptor beta chains came from one sample sequenced in a study of shared clonotypes between healthy human individuals. The method was immunoSEQ multiplex PCR; TCRdb's version includes in-frame clones alone and lacks a portion of them. Among millions of clones listed, approximately 95% were seen once. Sample: naive CD4+ T cells from PBMCs. Subset described: CD45RA+ positively selected. These receptors were taken from a young man in good health. Some clones in this sample may be carry-over from other donors' samples.

This sequence joins TRBV5-4 and TRBJ1-2; no clear D gene. Trimming left V 1 base short and J 3 bases short, with 10 bases between. Germline CDR1 is SGHNT and CDR2 is YYREEE (reference sequence). The CDR3 is made up of 14 amino acids. The CDR3 spells CASSLSPEYYGYTF. CDR3 nucleotide sequence: TGTGCCAGCAGCTTGTCCCCGGAATACTATGGCTACACCTTC.

The chain links TRBV7-2 to TRBJ2-5; TRBD1 matches 8 bases. This CDR3 contains 15 residues. J was trimmed by 4 bases and V by 0 bases; bases with no gene match: 4. CDR1 SGHTA and CDR2 FQGNSA come from the germline V gene. This CDR3 reads CASSLARDRGETQYF. The CDR3 DNA reads as TGTGCCAGCAGCTTAGCGCGCGACAGGGGAGAGACCCAGTACTTC.

This chain joins TRBV6-1 and TRBJ2-1, with 11 bases identical to TRBD2. The CDR3 runs to 15 residues. The germline CDR1 and CDR2 sequences are MNHNS and SASEGT. J was trimmed by 10 bases and V by 4 bases; bases with no gene match: 9. The CDR3 is CASSGYSGRAGEQFF. For the CDR3, the DNA is TGTGCCAGCAGTGGTTATAGCGGGAGGGCCGGCGAGCAGTTCTTC.

A word on this clone: This CDR3 is also generated by other DNA sequences in the sample. The genes are TRBV18 and TRBJ2-5; no clear D gene. The V gene lost 6 bases and the J gene lost 5 bases, with 10 bases spanning the gap. Germline CDR1 and CDR2: KGHSH and LQKENI. This CDR3 is built from 12 residues. The CDR3 DNA reads TGTGCCAGCTCCAACCGGATGGAGACCCAGTACTTC. Protein product: CASSNRMETQYF.

On this clone itself: At one end the junction does not follow the germline gene, possibly because of a read error. The chain recombines TRBV29-1 with TRBJ2-7; 8 bases are a match to TRBD1. The CDR3 totals 14 residues. Germline V lookup: CDR1 SQVTM, CDR2 ANQGSEA. CDR3 amino acids: CSVEGQGGSYEQYF. The CDR3 nucleotides read TGCAGCGTGGAAGGACAGGGAGGCTCCTACGAGCAGTACTTC.

A note on this clone: The same CDR3 is also encoded by other DNA sequences in this sample. This rearrangement joins TRBV4-2 to TRBJ1-5; D remains ambiguous. Germline V lookup: CDR1 LGHNA, CDR2 YNFKEQ. V was shortened by 4 bases and J by 4 bases, with 14 bases between the two germline ends. The CDR3 is made up of 15 amino acids. In nucleotides, the CDR3 is TGTGCCAGCAGCCGGCCCAGGTGGGAAAATCAGCCCCAGCATTTT. This translates into CASSRPRWENQPQHF.

As regards this clone: Other DNA sequences in the same sample also yield this CDR3. The rearrangement uses TRBV6-6 and TRBJ2-7, with 7 bases lining up with TRBD1. CDR3 length: 13 amino acids. The J segment lost 3 bases and the V segment lost 6 bases, leaving 5 bases of the junction unmatched. The germline CDR1 and CDR2 sequences are MNHNY and SVGAGI (reference sequence). The CDR3 DNA reads as TGTGCCAGCAGCCCCGGGACAGTCTACGAGCAGTACTTC. Translation: CASSPGTVYEQYF.

The CDR3, as DNA: TGTGCCAGTAGTATCCAACCAGCGACTGAATCCTACAATGAGCAGTTCTTC. Its translation: CASSIQPATESYNEQFF. The chain carries TRBV19 and TRBJ2-1, with no clear D. Trimming removed 3 bases from V and 1 base from J, with 16 bases in between. Germline loops: CDR1 LNHDA, CDR2 SQIVND (reference sequence). CDR3 length equals 17 residues. The variable domain in full, with the rest retrieved from reference TRBV19 and TRBJ2-1, is DGGITQSPKYLFRKEGQNVTLSCEQNLNHDAMYWYRQDPGQGLRLIYYSQIVNDFQKGDIAEGYSVSREKKESFPLTVTSAQKNPTAFYLCASSIQPATESYNEQFFGPGTRLTVL.

The gene calls are TRBV15 and TRBJ2-5, with D hard to call. The CDR3 is 14 amino acids. The V gene's germline CDR1 is LNHNV and CDR2 YYDKDF (reference sequence). V gave up 1 base and J gave up 1 base, with 7 bases separating them. The CDR3 spells CATSRGNSQETQYF. The CDR3, as DNA: TGTGCCACCAGCAGAGGTAACAGCCAAGAGACCCAGTACTTC.

The chain has TRBV18 and TRBJ2-2; D is possibly TRBD1 (6 bases). CDR1 KGHSH and CDR2 LQKENI come from the germline V gene. The germline V and J ends were trimmed by 6 bases and 3 bases, with 14 bases remaining between them. This CDR3 comprises 15 residues. The CDR3 DNA sequence: TGTGCCAGCTCCCCGGGACAACCGCACACCGGGGAGCTGTTTTTT. Translation: CASSPGQPHTGELFF.

This clone was observed once. The CDR3 region is CASSQTTGGGNYGYTF. The DNA of the CDR3 is TGTGCCAGCAGCCAAACGACAGGGGGAGGAAACTATGGCTACACCTTC. The chain is built from TRBV4-2 and TRBJ1-2; 9 bases align to TRBD1. Germline CDR1 and CDR2: LGHNA and YNFKEQ. V trimming: 2 bases; J trimming: 2 bases; junction bases outside the gene matches: 6. CDR3 length equals 16 residues.

V is TRBV5-1 and J is TRBJ2-1; possibly TRBD2 for D (5 bases). In germline, CDR1 is SGHRS, CDR2 YFSETQ. V was shortened by 4 bases and J by 9 bases, with 23 bases between the two germline ends. This CDR3 is 16 amino acids long. CDR3 amino acids: CASSRPGQDLLGEQFF. The CDR3 DNA reads TGCGCCAGCAGCAGGCCGGGCCAGGACTTGTTGGGTGAGCAGTTCTTC.

As regards this clone: Other DNA sequences in this sample translate to the same CDR3. This sequence joins TRBV27 and TRBJ1-5; D gene uncertain. This CDR3 is 13 amino acids long. Trimming shortened V by 3 bases and J by 5 bases, and 8 bases separated the two germline ends. Germline loops: CDR1 MNHEY, CDR2 SMNVEV (reference sequence). This chain's CDR3 is CASSFNRDQPQHF. The DNA for the CDR3 is TGTGCCAGCAGTTTTAACCGGGATCAGCCCCAGCATTTT.

The rearrangement uses TRBV11-2 and TRBJ1-1; perhaps TRBD1 as D (6 bases). V lost 5 bases and J lost 4, with 14 bases in between. This CDR3 has 14 amino acids. Germline V gene lookup returns CDR1 SGHAT and CDR2 FQNNGV. CDR3 amino acids: CASSQDSSSTEAFF. For the CDR3, the DNA is TGTGCCAGCAGCCAGGACAGTTCCAGCACTGAAGCTTTCTTT.